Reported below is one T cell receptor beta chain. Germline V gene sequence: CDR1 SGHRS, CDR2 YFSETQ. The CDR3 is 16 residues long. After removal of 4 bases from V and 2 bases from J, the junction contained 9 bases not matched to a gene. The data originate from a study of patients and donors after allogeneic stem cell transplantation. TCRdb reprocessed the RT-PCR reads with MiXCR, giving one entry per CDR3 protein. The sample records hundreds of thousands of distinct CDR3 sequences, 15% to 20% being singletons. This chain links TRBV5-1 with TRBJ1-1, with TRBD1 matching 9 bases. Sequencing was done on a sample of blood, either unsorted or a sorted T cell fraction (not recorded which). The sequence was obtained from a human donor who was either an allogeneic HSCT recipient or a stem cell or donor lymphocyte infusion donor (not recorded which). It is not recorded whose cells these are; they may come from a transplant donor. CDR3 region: CASSRNRDRANTEAFF. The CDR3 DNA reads TGCGCCAGCAGCCGGAATCGGGACAGGGCAAACACTGAAGCTTTCTTT. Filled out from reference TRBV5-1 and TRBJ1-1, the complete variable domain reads KAGVTQTPRYLIKTRGQQVTLSCSPISGHRSVSWYQQTPGQGLQFLFEYFSETQRNKGNFPGRFSGRQFSNSRSEMNVSTLELGDSALYLCASSRNRDRANTEAFFGQGTRLTVV.